What follows is one T cell receptor (beta chain) and its context. Random hexamers were used to reverse transcribe an amount of roughly 0.5 to 1 ug RNA. Coverage of TCR beta CDR3 amplification by immunoSEQ multiplex PCR extended to 54 Vbeta and 13 Jbeta. TCRdb called the immunoSEQ multiplex PCR reads again in MiXCR, with one record for every CDR3 protein. This sample has 100,000 to 150,000 distinct CDR3 sequences; around 94% occur once, and the top ten carry approximately 0.097%. The CDR3 sequence is 13 residues long. CDR1 is LGHNA, CDR2 YNFKEQ, per germline. V dropped 0 bases and J dropped 8 bases, with 10 bases sitting between them. The multiple sclerosis control cohort comprised treatment-naive individuals presenting with stable or active relapsing-remitting disease. Negative isolation yielded CD8+ and CD4+ T cells; FACS enriched TEMRA cells. The sample belongs to a study of CD8 T cells in Susac syndrome.

The genes are TRBV4-2 and TRBJ1-2; no clear D. The clonotype originates from a human donor with multiple sclerosis. Source material: CD4+ T cells from PBMCs. CDR3 nucleotide sequence: TGTGCCAGCAGCCAAGAAGTCAAGGGCGGCTACACCTTC. It is translated as CASSQEVKGGYTF.